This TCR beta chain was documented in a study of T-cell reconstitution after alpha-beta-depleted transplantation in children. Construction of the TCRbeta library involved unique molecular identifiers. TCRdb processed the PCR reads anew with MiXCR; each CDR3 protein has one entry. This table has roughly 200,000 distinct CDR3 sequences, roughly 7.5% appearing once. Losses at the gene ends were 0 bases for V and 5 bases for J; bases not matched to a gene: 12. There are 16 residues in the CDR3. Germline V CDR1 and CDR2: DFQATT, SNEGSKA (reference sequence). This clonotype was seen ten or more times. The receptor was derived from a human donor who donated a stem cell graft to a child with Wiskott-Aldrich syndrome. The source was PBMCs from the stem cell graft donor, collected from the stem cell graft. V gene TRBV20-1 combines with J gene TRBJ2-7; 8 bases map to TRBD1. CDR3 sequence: CSARDLLTGEIHEQYF. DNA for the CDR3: TGCAGTGCTAGAGATCTTTTGACAGGGGAAATACACGAGCAGTACTTC.